This is a list of T cell receptor beta chains from one sample in a study of control samples from healthy donors and cancer patients. Only in-frame clones appear in the TCRdb table, and some are missing; sequencing was by immunoSEQ multiplex PCR. The sample has about 150,000 clones, over 85% seen once; the top ten hold approximately 6%. The sequenced sample consisted of blood. All receptors derive from a man aged 35-49 years in good health. The conserved cysteine and the conserved F or W are not part of the CDR3 here. Each record gives: clone size, V gene, J gene, CDR3 protein. Size is stated for part of the rows, as once, few or many counts, or as a class when the clone is expanded.

clone size: once
V gene: TRBV18
J gene: TRBJ1-1
CDR3 protein: ASSPPVRPWGTEAF

clone size: .
V gene: TRBV28
J gene: TRBJ2-2
CDR3 protein: ATLRGDTGELF

clone size: .
V gene: TRBV9
J gene: TRBJ2-7
CDR3 protein: ASSETGGPYEQY

clone size: .
V gene: TRBV30
J gene: TRBJ1-6
CDR3 protein: AWSLSPDRAYNSPLH

clone size: .
V gene: TRBV24-1
J gene: TRBJ1-2
CDR3 protein: ATSDGYGYT

clone size: .
V gene: TRBV4-1
J gene: TRBJ2-5
CDR3 protein: ASSQNTGTGVATQY

clone size: .
V gene: TRBV6-6
J gene: TRBJ1-2
CDR3 protein: ASRGQGALDGYT

clone size: .
V gene: TRBV21-1
J gene: TRBJ1-5
CDR3 protein: ASTGTTPQYSNQPQH

clone size: .
V gene: TRBV6-5
J gene: TRBJ1-1
CDR3 protein: ASYPLTNTEAF

clone size: once
V gene: TRBV9
J gene: TRBJ2-3
CDR3 protein: ASSSSGGEISTDTQY

clone size: .
V gene: TRBV5-6
J gene: TRBJ2-7
CDR3 protein: ASSLGFGTLTGGYEQY

clone size: .
V gene: TRBV23-1
J gene: TRBJ2-4
CDR3 protein: ASSPLAKNIQY

clone size: .
V gene: TRBV27
J gene: TRBJ2-1
CDR3 protein: ASSFPGFANEQF

clone size: .
V gene: TRBV5-1
J gene: TRBJ1-4
CDR3 protein: ASSVGIGGAASEKLF

clone size: .
V gene: TRBV5-1
J gene: TRBJ1-2
CDR3 protein: ASSLDGRTLNYGYT

clone size: once
V gene: TRBV12-3/TRBV12-4
J gene: TRBJ1-6
CDR3 protein: ASSLNLPPLH

clone size: .
V gene: TRBV27
J gene: TRBJ2-1
CDR3 protein: ASSSRQATYNEQF

clone size: .
V gene: TRBV11-2
J gene: TRBJ1-1
CDR3 protein: ASSLESRLEAF

clone size: .
V gene: TRBV7-9
J gene: TRBJ1-1
CDR3 protein: ASTEEGALRNTEAF

clone size: .
V gene: TRBV6-5
J gene: TRBJ1-4
CDR3 protein: ASSYTNEKLF

clone size: .
V gene: TRBV4-1
J gene: TRBJ2-7
CDR3 protein: ASSQEKTDYEQY

clone size: .
V gene: TRBV18
J gene: TRBJ1-3
CDR3 protein: ASSPEPVSGNTIY

clone size: .
V gene: TRBV7-8
J gene: TRBJ1-3
CDR3 protein: ASSLARRSASGNTIY

clone size: .
V gene: TRBV12-3/TRBV12-4
J gene: TRBJ1-5
CDR3 protein: ASSLRAHQPQH

clone size: once
V gene: TRBV5-1
J gene: TRBJ2-3
CDR3 protein: ASSVRGGGKSDTQY

clone size: .
V gene: TRBV29-1
J gene: TRBJ2-3
CDR3 protein: SVLPGLEYTQY

clone size: .
V gene: TRBV29-1
J gene: TRBJ1-2
CDR3 protein: SVEKGVGYGYT

clone size: .
V gene: TRBV6-5
J gene: TRBJ1-1
CDR3 protein: ASTSQRVTEAF

clone size: .
V gene: TRBV18
J gene: TRBJ1-1
CDR3 protein: ASSSQQGDTEAF

clone size: few
V gene: TRBV4-1
J gene: TRBJ2-1
CDR3 protein: ASSLGSSYNEQF

clone size: .
V gene: TRBV20-1
J gene: TRBJ1-2
CDR3 protein: SVLLNYGYT

clone size: .
V gene: TRBV30
J gene: TRBJ1-1
CDR3 protein: AWNPGGNTEAF

clone size: .
V gene: TRBV27
J gene: TRBJ1-5
CDR3 protein: ASSFGGPNQPQH

clone size: .
V gene: TRBV30
J gene: TRBJ1-2
CDR3 protein: AWTEPPSYGYT

clone size: .
V gene: TRBV18
J gene: TRBJ1-1
CDR3 protein: ASDRQRAKTEAF

clone size: .
V gene: TRBV15
J gene: TRBJ1-6
CDR3 protein: ATSRETGAKSPLH

clone size: .
V gene: TRBV6-5
J gene: .
CDR3 protein: ASSYSPTEFRYEQY

clone size: .
V gene: TRBV7-8
J gene: TRBJ2-4
CDR3 protein: ASSFTGGAGIQY

clone size: .
V gene: TRBV19
J gene: TRBJ2-3
CDR3 protein: ASSISGMSTDTQY

clone size: .
V gene: TRBV11-3
J gene: TRBJ2-3
CDR3 protein: ASSLDTTSGASSTDTQY

clone size: .
V gene: TRBV27
J gene: TRBJ2-4
CDR3 protein: ASSSRQGLAKNIQY

clone size: .
V gene: TRBV7-2
J gene: TRBJ2-3
CDR3 protein: ASSGLAGGRVSTDTQY

clone size: .
V gene: TRBV10-3
J gene: TRBJ1-2
CDR3 protein: AISLGTNYGYT

clone size: .
V gene: TRBV19
J gene: TRBJ1-1
CDR3 protein: ASASQGLNTEAF

clone size: .
V gene: TRBV19
J gene: TRBJ1-5
CDR3 protein: ASSIHGPNQPQH